This T cell receptor (beta chain) was sequenced in a study of CD8+ T cells in alopecia areata. Overall study: Treated patients were given 5 to 10 mg oral tofacitinib twice daily.

For this clone: Its matching antigen is unknown.

The authors extracted RNA and reverse transcribed it into cDNA as the sequencing template. Assay: immunoSEQ multiplex PCR; the TCRdb copy retains only in-frame clones and omits some. The sample shows over 100,000 clones, 53% of them seen only once. Treatment: oral pan-JAK inhibitor, 5-10 mg twice daily. Lesional scalp punch biopsies and peripheral blood were collected from alopecia areata patients. Whole-study findings and limits: Although TCR sharing was seen in mice, sharing across patients was less clear, possibly for HLA-related reasons. It was lesional scalp, especially alopecia totalis/universalis, that showed higher clonality than normal scalp.

The source is a human donor with alopecia areata. The starting material was CD4+ T cells sorted from blood, obtained at week 4, from a patient treated with tofacitinib.

In DNA form, the CDR3 reads TGTGCCAGCAGCGAGGTAGAGGCCGAGACCCAGTACTTC. It yields the protein CASSEVEAETQYF. This rearrangement joins TRBV9 to TRBJ2-5; no definite D call. The CDR3 runs to 13 residues. Trimming removed 3 bases at V and 5 bases at J, with 11 bases between. Looked up from germline, CDR1 is SGDLS and CDR2 is YYNGEE.